The 6 T cell receptor beta chains in this list originate from one sample, sequenced in a study of CD8 T cells in ankylosing spondylitis. Via MiXCR, TCRdb re-called the 5' RACE reads, giving one row per CDR3 protein. Altogether approximately 240,000 distinct CDR3 sequences are present, about 10% being singletons, with the ten largest covering less than 3%. Sequencing was done on a sample of blood, either unsorted or a sorted T cell fraction (not recorded which). The receptors were sampled from a male donor with ankylosing spondylitis or in good health (not recorded which).

This clonotype was seen at least ten times. The chain recombines TRBV10-3 with TRBJ2-5; D might be TRBD1 (6 bases). The CDR3 length is 13 residues. The V gene lost 7 bases and the J gene lost 1 base, with 10 bases spanning the gap. Germline assignment: CDR1 ENHRY and CDR2 SYGVKD. CDR3 nucleotides: TGTGCCATCAATAGGGGGATCCAAGAGACCCAGTACTTC. As protein: CAINRGIQETQYF.

In regard to this clonotype: A much larger clone lies a single base off, so this may be a read error. The V gene is TRBV28, the J gene TRBJ2-1, with D possibly matching TRBD2 (6 bases). CDR1 and CDR2 (germline): MDHEN, SYDVKM. The CDR3 totals 14 residues. The CDR3 sequence: CTSCRDWPPYEQFF. The CDR3 nucleotides read TGTACCAGCTGCCGGGACTGGCCCCCCTATGAGCAGTTCTTC.

This clonotype was observed at least ten times. The genes are TRBV28 and TRBJ2-4; D remains ambiguous. Between the trimmed V and J ends, which lost 7 bases and 3 bases, there was a span of 13 bases. Germline V CDR1 and CDR2: MDHEN, SYDVKM. CDR3 length: 14 amino acids. CDR3 residues: CASTLTLGKNIQYF. The CDR3 coding sequence is TGTGCCAGCACACTAACTTTGGGCAAAAACATTCAGTACTTC.

This clonotype was observed many times. CDR3 nucleotide sequence: TGTGCCAGCAGCCAAGAGCCTATCACAGATACGCAGTATTTT. As protein: CASSQEPITDTQYF. J is TRBJ2-3 and V is TRBV4-2; the D is unclear. Germline V lookup: CDR1 LGHNA, CDR2 YNFKEQ. V was clipped by 0 bases and J by 2 bases, with 6 bases between them. The length of the CDR3 is 14 residues.

This clonotype was recorded many times. V gene TRBV5-1 combines with J gene TRBJ2-1, with 13 bases identical to TRBD2. Trimming removed 4 bases from V and 9 bases from J; junction bases left unmatched: 10. This CDR3 comprises 16 residues. Germline assignment: CDR1 SGHRS and CDR2 YFSETQ. DNA for the CDR3: TGCGCCAGCAGCGTGACCGGGACTAGCGGGAACACTGAGCAGTTCTTC. Amino acid sequence: CASSVTGTSGNTEQFF. The full variable domain, completed using reference TRBV5-1 and TRBJ2-1, is KAGVTQTPRYLIKTRGQQVTLSCSPISGHRSVSWYQQTPGQGLQFLFEYFSETQRNKGNFPGRFSGRQFSNSRSEMNVSTLELGDSALYLCASSVTGTSGNTEQFFGPGTRLTVL.

The chain links TRBV7-9 to TRBJ1-1; 9 nucleotides match TRBD1. The CDR3 runs 14 residues. With V trimmed by 3 bases and J by 5 bases, 4 bases remained unmatched. Germline values: CDR1 SEHNR, CDR2 FQNEAQ (reference sequence). The CDR3, as DNA: TGTGCCAGCAGCTTCCGACAGGGGGAAACTGAAGCTTTCTTT. Translating it yields CASSFRQGETEAFF.